This entry lists 10 T cell receptor beta chains sequenced from one sample in a study of ipilimumab plus nivolumab after autologous stem cell transplantation (dated by TCRdb to the early 2020s). Library generation was performed with the immunoSEQ multiplex PCR assay. TCRdb provides this immuneACCESS table in a form limited to in-frame rearrangements. Some clones are lacking; in checked studies, under half of them reflect an unresolved V gene, and why the rest are absent is not known. In all, the sample holds around 84,000 clones, and more than 80% of those were seen once. Roughly 2.2% of the sample comes from the top ten. Specimen: PBMCs, collected in a trial of ipilimumab plus nivolumab as post-transplant consolidation. The receptors come from a male donor with diffuse large B-cell lymphoma.

V gene TRBV5-4 combines with J gene TRBJ2-4; TRBD1 might be the D (6 bases). Germline values: CDR1 SGHNT, CDR2 YYREEE (reference sequence). V shed 4 bases and J shed 1 base, with 6 bases lying between them. This CDR3 comprises 13 residues. CDR3: CASSDRAKNIQYF. CDR3 nucleotide sequence: TGTGCCAGCAGCGACAGGGCCAAAAACATTCAGTACTTC.

This chain joins TRBV7-6 and TRBJ2-7; TRBD1 agrees at 7 bases. The CDR3 totals 13 residues. Per germline, CDR1 SGHVS and CDR2 FNYEAQ. Trimming cost V 5 bases and J 6 bases; bases outside gene matches: 7. The CDR3 DNA is TGTGCCAGCAGCAGAGGACAGGTCGGCGAGCAGTACTTC. Translated: CASSRGQVGEQYF.

This chain connects TRBV18 to TRBJ2-7; D is perhaps TRBD1 (5 bases). V was pared by 4 bases and J by 2 bases, with 9 bases between. The CDR3 length is 13 residues. Germline V gene data show CDR1 as KGHSH and CDR2 as LQKENI. CDR3 amino acids: CASSLDSAYEQYF. Written as DNA, the CDR3 is TGTGCCAGCTCACTTGACAGCGCCTACGAGCAGTACTTC.

Only a few counts were recorded for this clone. The gene calls are TRBV30 and TRBJ1-1, with D unclear. V was shortened by 4 bases and J by 0 bases, with 18 bases between the two germline ends. Germline V lookup: CDR1 GTSNPN, CDR2 SVGIG (reference sequence). The CDR3 runs to 16 residues. The CDR3 DNA follows: TGTGCCTGGAACGGAGACTTGGGCCGCATGAACACTGAAGCTTTCTTT. Its protein is CAWNGDLGRMNTEAFF.

V and J are TRBV2 and TRBJ2-4; 7 bases match TRBD1. V was clipped by 6 bases and J by 2 bases; unmatched bases: 10. Germline lookup yields CDR1 SNHLY and CDR2 FYNNEI. The CDR3 length is 16 residues. The chain's CDR3 is CASSTPTGYTKNIQYF. In DNA form, the CDR3 reads TGTGCCAGCAGCACCCCGACAGGGTATACCAAAAACATTCAGTACTTC.

This chain connects TRBV4-3 to TRBJ2-2; no reliable D call. The germline gives CDR1 LGHNA, CDR2 YSLEER. V shed 5 bases and J shed 4 bases, with 11 bases lying between them. CDR3 length: 14 amino acids. CDR3 protein: CASSYGRGTGELFF. DNA of the CDR3: TGCGCCAGCAGCTATGGAAGAGGCACCGGGGAGCTGTTTTTT.

The V call is TRBV6-4, the J call TRBJ1-5; TRBD1 might be the D (6 bases). Trimming took 6 bases from V and 5 from J, leaving 11 bases between them. This CDR3 region has 13 residues. The V gene's germline CDR1 is MRHNA and CDR2 SNTAGT. Written as DNA, the CDR3 is TGTGCCAGCAGGCAACAGGGTTATCAGCCCCAGCATTTT. Translated, it gives CASRQQGYQPQHF.

CDR3 sequence: CASSVDRGIGELFF. Written as DNA, the CDR3 is TGTGCCAGCAGTGTCGACAGGGGTATCGGGGAGCTGTTTTTT. The gene calls are TRBV2 and TRBJ2-2; 8 bases match TRBD1. The CDR3 loop spans 14 amino acids. Germline loops: CDR1 SNHLY, CDR2 FYNNEI. Trimming at V came to 4 bases and at J to 7 bases, leaving 5 bases not matched to a gene.

This chain uses TRBV18 with TRBJ2-5; 13 positions match TRBD2. Germline values: CDR1 KGHSH, CDR2 LQKENI. This CDR3 contains 16 residues. V lost 1 base and J lost 5; bases outside the gene matches: 4. CDR3 sequence reads: CASSPRTSGGGETQYF. Written as DNA, the CDR3 is TGTGCCAGCTCACCACGGACTAGCGGGGGAGGGGAGACCCAGTACTTC.

V gene TRBV5-4 combines with J gene TRBJ2-7, with 7 bases matching TRBD1. V dropped 2 bases and J dropped 2; count of bases not matched to a gene: 10. Germline-derived CDR1 and CDR2 are SGHNT and YYREEE (reference sequence). The CDR3 contains 16 residues. The CDR3 DNA is TGTGCCAGCAGCTTAGAATCGGGACAGAGCCCCTACGAGCAGTACTTC. Translated: CASSLESGQSPYEQYF.